This TCR beta chain stems from a study of cytomegalovirus exposure and HLA in healthy donors. Primers: 60 Vbeta forward and 13 Jbeta reverse. Libraries were prepared by immunoSEQ multiplex PCR; TCRdb keeps only in-frame clonotypes and omits some of them. The sample has some 150,000 clones; 74% are singletons. CDR3 size: 15 residues. With 8 bases clipped from V and 2 bases from J, the junction kept 6 bases outside the gene matches. The germline gives CDR1 SNHLY, CDR2 FYNNEI. Whole-study results and caveats: TCR beta chain V- and J-gene trimming was linked, in a later analysis, to a missense variant in DCLRE1C. The authors excluded some V segments, including TRBV6-2 and TRBV6-3, as indistinguishable.

Comments on this clone: What it recognizes is unknown.

J is TRBJ2-6 and V is TRBV2, with 7 bases fitting TRBD1. The receptor was isolated from a man aged 25 to 40 in good health and CMV-seronegative. What was sequenced was PBMCs. In DNA form, the CDR3 reads TGTGCCAGCCCGCGACAGGGAACTGGGGCCAACGTCCTGACTTTC. This encodes CASPRQGTGANVLTF.